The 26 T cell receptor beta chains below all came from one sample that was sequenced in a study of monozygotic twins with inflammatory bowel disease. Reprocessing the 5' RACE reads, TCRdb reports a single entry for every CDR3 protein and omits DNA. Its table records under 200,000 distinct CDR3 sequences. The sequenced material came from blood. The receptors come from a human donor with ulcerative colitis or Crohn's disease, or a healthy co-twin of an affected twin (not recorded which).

The CDR3 region is CASTTISGRLDNEQFF. This chain links TRBV19 with TRBJ2-1; the D call of TRBD2 rests on TCRdb alone, since no DNA is present to check it. The CDR3 runs to 16 residues. CDR1 and CDR2 (germline): LNHDA, SQIVND (reference sequence).

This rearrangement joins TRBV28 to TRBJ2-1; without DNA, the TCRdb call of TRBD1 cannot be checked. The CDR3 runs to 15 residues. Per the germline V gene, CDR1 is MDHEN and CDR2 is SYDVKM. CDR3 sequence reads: CASSWAGTDTNEQFF.

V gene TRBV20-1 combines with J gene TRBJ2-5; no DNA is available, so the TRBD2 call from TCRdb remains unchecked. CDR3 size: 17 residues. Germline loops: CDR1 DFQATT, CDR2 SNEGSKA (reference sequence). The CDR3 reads CSVREGTSGRLRETQYF.

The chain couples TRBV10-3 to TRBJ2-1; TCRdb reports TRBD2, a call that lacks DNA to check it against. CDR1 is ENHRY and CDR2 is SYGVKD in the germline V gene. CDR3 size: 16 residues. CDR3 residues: CAISESPSGRGNEQFF.

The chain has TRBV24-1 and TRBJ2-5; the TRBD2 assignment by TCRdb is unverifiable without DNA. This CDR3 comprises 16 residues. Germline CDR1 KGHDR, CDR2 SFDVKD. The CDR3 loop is CATSAPTAGRKETQYF.

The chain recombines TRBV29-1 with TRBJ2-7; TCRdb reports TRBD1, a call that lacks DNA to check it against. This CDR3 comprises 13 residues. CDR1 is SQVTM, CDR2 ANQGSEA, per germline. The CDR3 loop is CNHWGSRYYEQYF.

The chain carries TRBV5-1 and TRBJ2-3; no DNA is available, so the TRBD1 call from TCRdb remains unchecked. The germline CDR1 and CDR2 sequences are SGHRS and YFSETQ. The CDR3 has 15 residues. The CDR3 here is CASSPGQGEVDTQYF.

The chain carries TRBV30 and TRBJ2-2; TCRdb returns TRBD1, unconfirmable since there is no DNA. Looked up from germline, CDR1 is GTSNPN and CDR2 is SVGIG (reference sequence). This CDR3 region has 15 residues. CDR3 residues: CAWYAGQGYTGELFF.

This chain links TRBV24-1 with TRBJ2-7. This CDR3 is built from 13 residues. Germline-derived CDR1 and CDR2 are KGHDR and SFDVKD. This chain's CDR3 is CATSDYSSDGQYF.

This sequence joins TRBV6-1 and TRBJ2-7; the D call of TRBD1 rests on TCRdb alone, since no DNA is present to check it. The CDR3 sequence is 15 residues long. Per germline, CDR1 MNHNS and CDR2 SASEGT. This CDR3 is CASNDRSRRSYEQYF.

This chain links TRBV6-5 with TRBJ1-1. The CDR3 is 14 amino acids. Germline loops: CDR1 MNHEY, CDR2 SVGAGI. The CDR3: CASSYSRGSTEAFF.

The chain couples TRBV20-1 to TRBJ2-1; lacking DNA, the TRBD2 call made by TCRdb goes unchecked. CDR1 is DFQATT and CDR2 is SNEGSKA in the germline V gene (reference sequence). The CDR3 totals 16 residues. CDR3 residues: CSAIRMTEREKNEQFF.

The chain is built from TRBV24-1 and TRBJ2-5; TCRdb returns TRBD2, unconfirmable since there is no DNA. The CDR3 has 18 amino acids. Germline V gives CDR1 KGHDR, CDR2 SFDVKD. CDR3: CATSDLPSTSAYQETQYF.

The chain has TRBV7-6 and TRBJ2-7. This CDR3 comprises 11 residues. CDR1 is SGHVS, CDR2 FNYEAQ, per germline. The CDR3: CASPLAPEQYF.

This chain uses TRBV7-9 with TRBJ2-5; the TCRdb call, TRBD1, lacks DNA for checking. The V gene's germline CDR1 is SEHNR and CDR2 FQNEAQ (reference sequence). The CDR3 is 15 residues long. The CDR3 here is CASSLVTGFGETQYF.

CDR3 amino acids: CASSLASGREQFF. The chain recombines TRBV12-3 or TRBV12-4 with TRBJ2-1; TCRdb's D call, TRBD2, is unchecked because there is no DNA. This CDR3 comprises 13 residues.

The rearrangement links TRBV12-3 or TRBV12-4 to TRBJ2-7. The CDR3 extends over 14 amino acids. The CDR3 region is CASSFDTNSYEQYF.

The CDR3 protein is CASSPGKRRGEQYF. V gene TRBV2 combines with J gene TRBJ2-7; with no DNA, the TCRdb D assignment of TRBD1 cannot be verified. This CDR3 has 14 residues. The germline V gene encodes CDR1 SNHLY and CDR2 FYNNEI.

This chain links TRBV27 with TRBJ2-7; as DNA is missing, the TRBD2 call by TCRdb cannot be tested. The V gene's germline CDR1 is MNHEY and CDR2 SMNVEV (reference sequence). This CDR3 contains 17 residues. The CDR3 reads CASSFRISGLAGDEQYF.

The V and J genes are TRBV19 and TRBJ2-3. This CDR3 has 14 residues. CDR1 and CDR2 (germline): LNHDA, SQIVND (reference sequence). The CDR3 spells CASSIGKYSDTQYF.

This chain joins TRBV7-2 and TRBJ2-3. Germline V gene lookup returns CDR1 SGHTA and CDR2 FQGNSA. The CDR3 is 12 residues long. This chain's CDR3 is CASSPTPDTQYF.

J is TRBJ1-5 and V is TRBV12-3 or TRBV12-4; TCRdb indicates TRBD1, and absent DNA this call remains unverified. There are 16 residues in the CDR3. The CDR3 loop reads CASSRLQGQGNQPQHF.

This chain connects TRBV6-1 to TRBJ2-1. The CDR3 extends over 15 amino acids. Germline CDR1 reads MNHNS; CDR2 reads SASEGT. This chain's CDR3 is CASGKARDSYGEQFF.

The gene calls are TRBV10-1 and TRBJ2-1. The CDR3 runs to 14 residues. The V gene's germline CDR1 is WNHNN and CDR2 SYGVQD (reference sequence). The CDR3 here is CASSAASSYNEQFF.

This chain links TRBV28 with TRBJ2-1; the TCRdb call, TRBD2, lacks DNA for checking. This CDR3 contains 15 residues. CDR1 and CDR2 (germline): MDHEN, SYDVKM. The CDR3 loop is CASSQFSGRDNEQFF. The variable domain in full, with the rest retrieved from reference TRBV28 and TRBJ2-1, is DVKVTQSSRYLVKRTGEKVFLECVQDMDHENMFWYRQDPGLGLRLIYFSYDVKMKEKGDIPEGYSVSREKKERFSLILESASTNQTSMYLCASSQFSGRDNEQFFGPGTRLTVL.

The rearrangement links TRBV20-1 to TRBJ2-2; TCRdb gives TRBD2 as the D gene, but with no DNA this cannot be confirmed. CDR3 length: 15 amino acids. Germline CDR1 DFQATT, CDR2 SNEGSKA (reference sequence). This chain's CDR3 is CSAWTGRPNTGELFF.